A selection of T cell receptor beta chains follows, all from one sample in a study of cytomegalovirus exposure and HLA in healthy donors. Profiling relied on immunoSEQ multiplex PCR, and the TCRdb table lists in-frame clones only, not all of them. This repertoire shows about 52,000 clones, 50% to 70% found once; its top ten account for about 11%. Specimen: PBMCs. The receptors come from a human donor in good health. The CDR3 runs from the conserved cysteine through the conserved F or W. Fields, in order: V gene, J gene, CDR3 protein.

V gene: TRBV9
J gene: TRBJ2-7
CDR3 protein: CASSATAPGEQYF

V gene: TRBV29-1
J gene: TRBJ2-1
CDR3 protein: CSATPERRSYNEQFF

V gene: TRBV28
J gene: TRBJ1-2
CDR3 protein: CASRGQSNYGYTF

V gene: TRBV6-5
J gene: TRBJ1-3
CDR3 protein: CASSREAGNTIYF

V gene: TRBV29-1
J gene: TRBJ2-2
CDR3 protein: CSVQTYRGGTGGLFF

V gene: TRBV18
J gene: TRBJ1-1
CDR3 protein: CASSPPTAGGFVGTEAFF

V gene: TRBV7-7
J gene: TRBJ2-2
CDR3 protein: CASSLAGGTNTGELFF

V gene: TRBV7-9
J gene: TRBJ2-7
CDR3 protein: CSSSSQTGLYEQYF

V gene: TRBV5-1
J gene: TRBJ1-2
CDR3 protein: CASSSRTDNYGYTF

V gene: TRBV6-5
J gene: TRBJ1-6
CDR3 protein: CASSYGGHTNSPLHF

V gene: TRBV2
J gene: TRBJ2-3
CDR3 protein: CASRPGLAGAATDTQYF

V gene: TRBV15
J gene: TRBJ2-7
CDR3 protein: CATSRDRTISYEQYF

V gene: TRBV5-5
J gene: TRBJ1-2
CDR3 protein: CATKPGQGFLKGYTF

V gene: TRBV19
J gene: TRBJ2-7
CDR3 protein: CASSIDFFIQYEQYF

V gene: TRBV7-9
J gene: TRBJ1-1
CDR3 protein: CASSPRTGPEAFF

V gene: TRBV18
J gene: TRBJ2-2
CDR3 protein: CASSPTDTGELFF

V gene: TRBV27
J gene: TRBJ1-2
CDR3 protein: CASSFGPHGFNGYTF

V gene: TRBV5-1
J gene: TRBJ2-1
CDR3 protein: CASSLDSQINEQFF

V gene: TRBV7-2
J gene: TRBJ1-2
CDR3 protein: CASSTTGNYGYTF

V gene: TRBV11-2
J gene: TRBJ1-1
CDR3 protein: CASSPTTQPNTEAFF

V gene: TRBV5-1
J gene: TRBJ2-5
CDR3 protein: CASSGRTGAETQYF

V gene: TRBV4-1
J gene: TRBJ1-4
CDR3 protein: CASSRLREAGNEKLFF

V gene: TRBV10-3
J gene: TRBJ2-2
CDR3 protein: CAISETQGTNTGELFF

V gene: TRBV5-1
J gene: TRBJ2-5
CDR3 protein: CASSFGGGGQETQYF